This paragraph covers one T cell receptor beta chain sequence. What this receptor recognizes is not known. Base qualities are not at hand, and no much larger clone is one base apart. Another Seattle source contributed samples from volunteer blood donors who had recovered from COVID-19. Each collaborating institution followed its own protocols to collect whole blood in K2EDTA tubes. Collaborator samples were shipped for TCRbeta analysis as frozen whole blood, isolated PBMCs, or DNA extracted from either sample type. These data belong to a study of blood T cell repertoires in COVID-19 (dated by TCRdb to 2020 to 2021). At the level of the whole study: Samples covering the acute and convalescent phases of COVID-19 were provided by collaborators in the United States, Italy and Spain. Subjects who had been exposed to COVID-19, were actively infected with it, or had recovered from it provided the deeply sampled blood TCRbeta repertoires that made up the dataset. Samples came from the ongoing ImmuneRACE study (first 160 participants) plus 1,254 subjects from 6 global collaborators. The material from the prospective study consisted of cDNA or gDNA derived from T cells, B-cell-depleted T cells, or PBMCs. The repertoires were released in a freely available public database meant as a resource for research on the immune response to SARS-CoV-2. Where HLA class I and class II types were available, the types were taken from metadata supplied by the sample provider, not from assay-based typing. The sample metadata nearly always contained a de-identified subject ID, COVID-19 status, age in years and sex. Results and caveats for the whole study, not just this receptor: The amount of clinical and demographic metadata varied by source and participant and was provided uncurated.

V is pared back by 5 bases and J by 3 bases, with 14 bases lying between the germline termini. Sequences MGHDK (CDR1) and SYGVNS (CDR2) are obtained from the germline V gene. The CDR3 goes from the cysteine to the phenylalanine over 15 residues. This entry keeps only the CDR3 DNA: 45 bases, framed from base 1. TCRbeta CDR3 regions were amplified from genomic DNA by means of the immunoSEQ Assay, a bias-controlled multiplex PCR. In the paper's pipeline: The number of nucleated cells in each sample was estimated by amplification of reference gene primers within the assay. To quantify the absolute abundance of each unique TCRbeta CDR3 rearrangement, sequence reads were collapsed and filtered. For each sample, productive Simpson clonality was calculated by taking the square root of Simpson's diversity index across productive rearrangements. TCRdb re-hosts the immuneACCESS table, in-frame sequences only. Its copies lack some clones; in the studies checked, an unresolved V gene accounts for under half of them, and the cause for the rest is not known. Clone size and the V and J calls come from that table; the DNA yielded D and trimming. The sample table lists 200,000 to 300,000 clones, around nine tenths of them with a count of one. The top ten clones comprise approximately 9.4% of the sample.

This clonotype originated in a man aged 35-49 years who had recovered from COVID-19. The chain joins TRBV25-1 to TRBJ2-1, with a tentative D gene TRBD2 over 6 matching bases. Sequences were obtained from peripheral blood. For the CDR3, the sequence is CASSHGSGGYNEQFF. The DNA sequence is as follows: TGTGCCAGCAGTCACGGGAGTGGGGGCTACAATGAGCAGTTCTTC.